The next 10 T cell receptor beta chains were all read from a single sample in a study of beta chain features in type 1 diabetes. Every bit of the isolated RNA underwent reverse transcription, so sequencing read expressed TCRB transcripts. Measured with immunoSEQ multiplex PCR; TCRdb has only the in-frame clones, and not every one. The table has about 400,000 clones, approximately 12% seen once. Source material: naive CD4+ T cells from blood. Receptors originate from a man aged 18 to 35 in good health.

This clone has only a few counts. The chain employs TRBV9 and TRBJ2-5, with 9 positions matching TRBD2. CDR3 length: 20 residues. After removal of 0 bases from V and 0 bases from J, the junction contained 15 bases not matched to a gene. CDR1 and CDR2 from the germline V gene are SGDLS and YYNGEE. CDR3 nucleotides: TGTGCCAGCAGCGTAGGTCCCAGCGGGGGGAGGGCAGGGTACCAAGAGACCCAGTACTTC. This translates into CASSVGPSGGRAGYQETQYF.

The chain combines TRBV4-3 with TRBJ2-5; weak D call: TRBD2 (6 bases). Trimming pared 5 bases from V and 5 bases from J, leaving 9 bases between. In germline, CDR1 is LGHNA, CDR2 YSLEER. CDR3 size: 12 residues. CDR3 protein: CASSGGTETQYF. CDR3 sequence (DNA): TGCGCCAGCAGCGGGGGGACGGAGACCCAGTACTTC.

V and J are TRBV9 and TRBJ2-7, with D maybe TRBD2 (6 bases). This CDR3 spans 13 amino acids. V gave up 0 bases and J gave up 6 bases, with 10 bases separating them. Germline CDR1 and CDR2: SGDLS and YYNGEE. In nucleotides, the CDR3 is TGTGCCAGCAGCGTAGCTGGGGGGTCCGAGCAGTACTTC. It codes for CASSVAGGSEQYF.

CDR3 in amino acids: CASRTSGRFGEQYF. CDR3 in DNA: TGTGCCAGCAGAACTAGCGGGAGGTTCGGCGAGCAGTACTTC. This chain joins TRBV28 and TRBJ2-7; 12 nucleotides align to TRBD2. The V segment lost 6 bases and the J segment 6 bases; nucleotides outside the gene matches: 6. The CDR3 is 14 amino acids. Germline V gene lookup returns CDR1 MDHEN and CDR2 SYDVKM.

The chain carries TRBV7-2 and TRBJ2-7; possible D gene TRBD2, 5 bases. Germline values: CDR1 SGHTA, CDR2 FQGNSA. The CDR3 spans 13 residues. Trimming shortened V by 2 bases and J by 3 bases, and 8 bases separated the two germline ends. The CDR3 is CASSLLALYEQYF. CDR3 nucleotide sequence: TGTGCCAGCAGCTTATTAGCGCTCTACGAGCAGTACTTC.

V and J are TRBV25-1 and TRBJ1-5, with 8 bases that match TRBD1. With V trimmed by 5 bases and J by 5 bases, 5 bases remained unmatched. The CDR3 has 14 amino acids. CDR1 and CDR2 from the germline V gene are MGHDK and SYGVNS. CDR3 in amino acids: CASSQSGGDQPQHF. DNA for the CDR3: TGTGCCAGCAGTCAGTCAGGGGGCGATCAGCCCCAGCATTTT.

J is TRBJ2-7 and V is TRBV6-1; 9 nucleotides align to TRBD1. CDR1 and CDR2 (germline): MNHNS, SASEGT. This CDR3 has 14 amino acids. The ends lost 7 bases at V and 5 bases at J; junction bases unmatched: 9. Written as DNA, the CDR3 is TGTGCCAGCATCGACTGGACAGGGGACCACGAGCAGTACTTC. This sequence encodes CASIDWTGDHEQYF.

V gene TRBV28 combines with J gene TRBJ2-3; tentatively, D is TRBD2 (5 bases). V shed 6 bases and J shed 2 bases, with 15 bases lying between them. This CDR3 has 15 residues. CDR1 and CDR2 from the germline V gene are MDHEN and SYDVKM. The CDR3 loop reads CASREDRRPTDTQYF. The CDR3 DNA reads as TGTGCCAGCAGGGAGGATCGCCGACCCACAGATACGCAGTATTTT. The variable domain in full, with the rest retrieved from reference TRBV28 and TRBJ2-3, is DVKVTQSSRYLVKRTGEKVFLECVQDMDHENMFWYRQDPGLGLRLIYFSYDVKMKEKGDIPEGYSVSREKKERFSLILESASTNQTSMYLCASREDRRPTDTQYFGPGTRLTVL.

This chain connects TRBV7-2 to TRBJ2-1; D is perhaps TRBD2 (5 bases). In germline, CDR1 is SGHTA, CDR2 FQGNSA. The V gene lost 5 bases and the J gene lost 14 bases, with 19 bases spanning the gap. CDR3 length: 13 amino acids. This CDR3 reads CASSPLERAQKFF. The DNA for the CDR3 is TGTGCCAGCAGCCCCTTGGAGAGGGCCCAGAAGTTCTTC.

This clone was observed a handful of times. The chain combines TRBV7-3 with TRBJ2-1; TRBD2 agrees at 9 bases. Germline trimming cut 2 bases from V and 7 bases from J; bases unmatched to any gene: 6. The CDR3 sequence is 15 residues long. Germline lookup yields CDR1 SGHTA and CDR2 FQGTGA. The CDR3 DNA reads TGTGCCAGCAGCTTAGAAGCGGGAGGCTGGAATGAGCAGTTCTTC. Translating gives CASSLEAGGWNEQFF. The complete variable domain, with remaining parts taken from reference TRBV7-3 and TRBJ2-1, reads GAGVSQTPSNKVTEKGKYVELRCDPISGHTALYWYRQSLGQGPEFLIYFQGTGAADDSGLPNDRFFAVRPEGSVSTLKIQRTERGDSAVYLCASSLEAGGWNEQFFGPGTRLTVL.